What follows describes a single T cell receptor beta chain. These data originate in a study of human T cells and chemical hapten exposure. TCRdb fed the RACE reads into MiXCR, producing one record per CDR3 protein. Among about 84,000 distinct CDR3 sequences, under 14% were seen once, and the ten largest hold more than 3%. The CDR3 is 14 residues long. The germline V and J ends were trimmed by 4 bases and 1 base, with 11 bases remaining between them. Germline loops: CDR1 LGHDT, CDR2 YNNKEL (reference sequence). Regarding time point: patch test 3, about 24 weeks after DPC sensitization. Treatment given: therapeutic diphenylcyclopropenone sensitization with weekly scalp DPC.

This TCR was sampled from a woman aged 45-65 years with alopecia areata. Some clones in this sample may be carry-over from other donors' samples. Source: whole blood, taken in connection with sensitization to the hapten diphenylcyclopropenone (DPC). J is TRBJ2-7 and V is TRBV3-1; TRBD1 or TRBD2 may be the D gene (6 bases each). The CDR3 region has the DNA TGTGCCAGCAGCCGAGGGGGACTGTCCTACGAGCAGTACTTC. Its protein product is CASSRGGLSYEQYF.